This entry lists 17 T cell receptor beta chains sequenced from one sample in a study of cytotoxic CD8 clonotypes in ibrutinib-treated CLL. Clones were sequenced by immunoSEQ multiplex PCR, and TCRdb holds only the in-frame ones, with some missing. The sample lists roughly 150,000 clones, roughly 77% seen once, with approximately 2% in the top ten. Here the sequenced sample was PBMCs, taken after 12 months of ibrutinib treatment. These receptors all stem from a human donor with chronic lymphocytic leukemia.

The chain combines TRBV21-1 with TRBJ2-5; TRBD2, the D gene given by the table, was not confirmed from the DNA. TRBV21-1 is marked as a pseudogene. The CDR3 contains 13 residues. CDR3 bases: TGTGCCAGCCGTGACGGGGGTGGGGAGACCCAGTACTTC. It is translated as CASRDGGGETQYF.

This chain joins TRBV6-5 and TRBJ1-1; D is uncertain. Germline V gene data show CDR1 as MNHEY and CDR2 as SVGAGI. This CDR3 spans 12 amino acids. V dropped 6 bases and J dropped 6 bases, with 11 bases sitting between them. For the CDR3, the DNA is TGTGCCAGCAGCACGGCCGCGGCTGAAGCTTTCTTT. The encoded protein is CASSTAAAEAFF.

The rearrangement uses TRBV2 and TRBJ1-5, with D unclear. The CDR3 covers 15 residues. Trimming took off 3 bases at V and 6 bases at J, with 15 bases between the two ends. Germline loops: CDR1 SNHLY, CDR2 FYNNEI. In nucleotides, the CDR3 is TGTGCCAGCAGTGAGAGAGTAAGACCCTTTCAGCCCCAGCATTTT. This encodes CASSERVRPFQPQHF. The variable domain in full, completed from reference TRBV2 and TRBJ1-5, reads EPEVTQTPSHQVTQMGQEVILRCVPISNHLYFYWYRQILGQKVEFLVSFYNNEISEKSEIFDDQFSVERPDGSNFTLKIRSTKLEDSAMYFCASSERVRPFQPQHFGDGTRLSIL.

The chain carries TRBV7-9 and TRBJ2-3, with TRBD2 as a possible D gene (5 bases). The germline V and J ends were trimmed by 3 bases and 0 bases, with 13 bases remaining between them. CDR1 SEHNR and CDR2 FQNEAQ come from the germline V gene (reference sequence). This CDR3 comprises 16 residues. CDR3 nucleotide sequence: TGTGCCAGCAGCTTCGCAAGAGGGTCGAGCACAGATACGCAGTATTTT. This gives the protein CASSFARGSSTDTQYF.

The chain employs TRBV11-1 and TRBJ2-2; the match to TRBD1 covers 9 bases. Germline-derived CDR1 and CDR2 are SGHAT and FQDESV (reference sequence). V lost 7 bases, J lost 5 bases, and 8 bases stayed unmatched. This CDR3 is built from 15 residues. CDR3 nucleotide sequence: TGTGCCAGCACCACAGGGGGCGCCCGGACCGGGGAGCTGTTTTTT. Protein: CASTTGGARTGELFF.

In its sample, this clone was seen a few times. This sequence joins TRBV30 and TRBJ2-1; 11 bases are a match to TRBD2. Trimming cost V 6 bases and J 4 bases; bases outside gene matches: 5. Germline assignment: CDR1 GTSNPN and CDR2 SVGIG (reference sequence). There are 14 residues in the CDR3. CDR3 protein: CACRLAGGYNEQFF. CDR3 DNA sequence: TGTGCCTGTCGCCTAGCGGGAGGATACAATGAGCAGTTCTTC.

The chain carries TRBV19 and TRBJ1-1; D gene unclear. The CDR3 covers 13 residues. Trimming shortened V by 5 bases and J by 0 bases, and 7 bases separated the two germline ends. Germline V gene sequence: CDR1 LNHDA, CDR2 SQIVND (reference sequence). As DNA, the CDR3 is TGTGCCAGTAGTGTAGGGATGAACACTGAAGCTTTCTTT. Protein sequence: CASSVGMNTEAFF.

The chain uses TRBV5-1 and TRBJ2-1, with D perhaps matching TRBD2 (7 bases). This CDR3 is built from 14 residues. Germline CDR1 SGHRS, CDR2 YFSETQ. Trimming removed 1 base from V and 7 bases from J, with 12 bases in between. The CDR3 sequence: CASSLRGGENEQFF. Written as DNA, the CDR3 is TGCGCCAGCAGCTTGAGAGGGGGGGAGAATGAGCAGTTCTTC.

This rearrangement joins TRBV4-2 to TRBJ1-1; D possibly corresponds to TRBD1 (5 bases). This CDR3 is 15 amino acids long. Germline CDR1 LGHNA, CDR2 YNFKEQ. Deletions cut 0 bases from V and 5 bases from J, with 13 bases between. CDR3 loop: CASSQDGGRETEAFF. The CDR3 nucleotides read TGTGCCAGCAGCCAAGATGGAGGCAGGGAAACTGAAGCTTTCTTT.

The chain combines TRBV5-1 with TRBJ2-1; a weak D match, TRBD1 (6 bases). This CDR3 has 13 amino acids. The V gene's germline CDR1 is SGHRS and CDR2 YFSETQ. V was clipped by 2 bases and J by 4 bases, with 7 bases between them. CDR3 nucleotide sequence: TGCGCCAGCAGCTTTGACAGGTACAATGAGCAGTTCTTC. It yields the protein CASSFDRYNEQFF. The full variable domain, its missing parts supplied by reference TRBV5-1 and TRBJ2-1, is KAGVTQTPRYLIKTRGQQVTLSCSPISGHRSVSWYQQTPGQGLQFLFEYFSETQRNKGNFPGRFSGRQFSNSRSEMNVSTLELGDSALYLCASSFDRYNEQFFGPGTRLTVL.

This chain joins TRBV11-1 and TRBJ2-3; the D call may be TRBD1 or TRBD2 (5 bases each). Looked up from germline, CDR1 is SGHAT and CDR2 is FQDESV (reference sequence). Trimming left V 5 bases short and J 3 bases short, with 18 bases between. The CDR3 totals 16 residues. CDR3 nucleotide sequence: TGTGCCAGCAGCCATTGGGACCAGACCGGAACAGATACGCAGTATTTT. This encodes CASSHWDQTGTDTQYF.

As DNA, the CDR3 is TGTGCCAGCAGCTTGGTGGAGAGATTGAACACTGAAGCTTTCTTT. Protein sequence: CASSLVERLNTEAFF. The chain uses TRBV5-4 and TRBJ1-1; D ambiguous. The V gene's germline CDR1 is SGHNT and CDR2 YYREEE (reference sequence). The V and J ends lost 0 bases and 0 bases respectively, with 9 bases between them. The CDR3 runs 15 residues.

V is TRBV5-1 and J is TRBJ2-1; D is perhaps TRBD1 (6 bases). Germline V CDR1 and CDR2: SGHRS, YFSETQ. Between the trimmed V and J ends, which lost 0 bases and 8 bases, there was a span of 9 bases. The CDR3 extends over 13 amino acids. The CDR3 DNA reads as TGCGCCAGCAGCTTGGATGGGGGCCATGAGCAGTTCTTC. Amino acids: CASSLDGGHEQFF.

The chain couples TRBV28 to TRBJ1-2; unclear D gene. The CDR3 has 17 amino acids. Trimming cost V 7 bases and J 6 bases, with 27 bases left between them. Germline assignment: CDR1 MDHEN and CDR2 SYDVKM. CDR3 bases: TGTGCCAGCAAGGGATCGGACGCCCTATCCGAACGGGATGGCTACACCTTC. This codes for CASKGSDALSERDGYTF.

The chain employs TRBV7-2 and TRBJ2-5; possible D gene TRBD1, 8 bases. The CDR3 length is 14 residues. The germline V and J ends were trimmed by 5 bases and 7 bases, with 17 bases remaining between them. The V gene's germline CDR1 is SGHTA and CDR2 FQGNSA. Here the CDR3 DNA reads TGTGCCAGCAGCAAACGACAGGGGAGGGCGACCCAGTACTTC. Translating gives CASSKRQGRATQYF. Full variable domain (rest looked up from reference TRBV7-2 and TRBJ2-5): GAGVSQSPSNKVTEKGKDVELRCDPISGHTALYWYRQSLGQGLEFLIYFQGNSAPDKSGLPSDRFSAERTGGSVSTLTIQRTQQEDSAVYLCASSKRQGRATQYFGPGTRLLVL.

This chain connects TRBV5-1 to TRBJ2-5; D is possibly TRBD2 (5 bases). CDR3 length: 15 amino acids. V gave up 4 bases and J gave up 10 bases, with 23 bases separating them. From germline, CDR1 is SGHRS and CDR2 YFSETQ. DNA for the CDR3: TGCGCCAGCAGCCTAGCACCAGACCCCACTTTGAACCAGTACTTC. Its translation: CASSLAPDPTLNQYF. Based on the CDR3 plus reference TRBV5-1 and TRBJ2-5, the full variable domain is KAGVTQTPRYLIKTRGQQVTLSCSPISGHRSVSWYQQTPGQGLQFLFEYFSETQRNKGNFPGRFSGRQFSNSRSEMNVSTLELGDSALYLCASSLAPDPTLNQYFGPGTRLLVL.

In DNA, the CDR3 is TGCGCCAGCAGCTTGCCTAGCGGGGGCCGTAGCTCCTACGAGCAGTACTTC. Translating it yields CASSLPSGGRSSYEQYF. The genes are TRBV5-1 and TRBJ2-7; 10 nucleotides line up with TRBD2. CDR3 length: 17 residues. Germline CDR1 SGHRS, CDR2 YFSETQ. J gave up 0 bases and V 1 base, and 7 bases lay outside the gene matches.